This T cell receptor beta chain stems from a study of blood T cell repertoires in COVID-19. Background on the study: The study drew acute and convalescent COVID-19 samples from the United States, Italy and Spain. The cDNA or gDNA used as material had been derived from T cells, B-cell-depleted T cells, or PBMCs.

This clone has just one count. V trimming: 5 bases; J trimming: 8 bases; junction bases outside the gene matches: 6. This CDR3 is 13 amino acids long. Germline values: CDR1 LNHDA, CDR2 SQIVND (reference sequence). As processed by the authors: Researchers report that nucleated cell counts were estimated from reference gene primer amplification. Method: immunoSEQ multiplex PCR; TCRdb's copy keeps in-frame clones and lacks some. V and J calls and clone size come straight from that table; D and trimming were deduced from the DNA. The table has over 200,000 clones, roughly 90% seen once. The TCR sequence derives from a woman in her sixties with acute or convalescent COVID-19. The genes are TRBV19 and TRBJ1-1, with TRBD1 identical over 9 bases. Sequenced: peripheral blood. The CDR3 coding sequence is TGTGCCAGTAGTCTCAACAGGGGGCGGGAAGCTTTCTTT. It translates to CASSLNRGREAFF.